Listed below are T cell receptor beta chains from one sample, sequenced in a study of blood T cells in healthy people across ages. Using its own MiXCR run on the 5' RACE reads, TCRdb lists one record per CDR3 protein. The table has 1.8 million or so distinct CDR3 sequences, 39% seen once. Sequencing was performed on blood. The receptors were sampled from a human donor in good health. The CDR3 runs from the conserved cysteine through the conserved F or W. Each record gives: CDR3 DNA, CDR3 protein, J gene, V gene, D gene, clone size. The D gene is left open where the match is weak. The size of a clone is reported for some rows only, either as once, few or many, or as a class for expanded clones.

CDR3nt: TGTGCCATAACCCAAGGCGGAGCCTTCCAAGAGACCCAGTACTTC; CDR3aa: CAITQGGAFQETQYF; j_gene: TRBJ2-5; v_gene: TRBV10-3; d_gene: -; abundance: few
CDR3nt: TGTGCCAGCAGCCCTACCACACAGGGGGGCTATGGCTACACCTTC; CDR3aa: CASSPTTQGGYGYTF; j_gene: TRBJ1-2; v_gene: TRBV7-9; d_gene: TRBD1; abundance: few
CDR3nt: TGTGCCAGCAGCTCAGGACAGGGTGAAAGTAATGGCTACACCTTC; CDR3aa: CASSSGQGESNGYTF; j_gene: TRBJ1-2; v_gene: TRBV7-3; d_gene: TRBD1; abundance: few
CDR3nt: TGTGCCAGCAGCTTAGCGGGGGATAGTCCCTACAATGAGCAGTTCTTC; CDR3aa: CASSLAGDSPYNEQFF; j_gene: TRBJ2-1; v_gene: TRBV7-9; d_gene: -; abundance: -
CDR3nt: TGCGCCAGCAGCCTATACGGGGGTGAAGAGACCCAGTACTTC; CDR3aa: CASSLYGGEETQYF; j_gene: TRBJ2-5; v_gene: TRBV4-3; d_gene: -; abundance: many
CDR3nt: TGTGCCAGCAGCTTGGAGGGAGGGGGCTCAGATACGCAGTATTTT; CDR3aa: CASSLEGGGSDTQYF; j_gene: TRBJ2-3; v_gene: TRBV5-5; d_gene: -; abundance: few
CDR3nt: TGTAGCGTTGAAAACAATCGGGCGGGGGAGCAGTACTTC; CDR3aa: CSVENNRAGEQYF; j_gene: TRBJ2-4; v_gene: TRBV29-1; d_gene: TRBD2; abundance: few
CDR3nt: TGCAGCGTTGAAGTCTCGTTAACAGATACGCAGTATTTT; CDR3aa: CSVEVSLTDTQYF; j_gene: TRBJ2-3; v_gene: TRBV29-1; d_gene: -; abundance: -
CDR3nt: TGCAGTGCTAGAGGTCGGTTAGCGGGGGACACGGATACGCAGTATTTT; CDR3aa: CSARGRLAGDTDTQYF; j_gene: TRBJ2-3; v_gene: TRBV20-1; d_gene: TRBD2; abundance: few
CDR3nt: TGTGCCACCAGTGAGTCGGGTAAAACCTACGAGCAGTACTTC; CDR3aa: CATSESGKTYEQYF; j_gene: TRBJ2-7; v_gene: TRBV24-1; d_gene: -; abundance: -
CDR3nt: TGTGCCAGCAGTGGGGTTGGGACAGCCTACGAGCAGTACTTC; CDR3aa: CASSGVGTAYEQYF; j_gene: TRBJ2-7; v_gene: TRBV7-9; d_gene: TRBD1; abundance: -
CDR3nt: TGCGCCAGCAGCCAACGATCAGCAGGGGAGACCCAGTACTTC; CDR3aa: CASSQRSAGETQYF; j_gene: TRBJ2-5; v_gene: TRBV4-3; d_gene: -; abundance: -
CDR3nt: TGTGCCAGCAGCTTATCTGGGACCGTCTCCTACAATGAGCAGTTCTTC; CDR3aa: CASSLSGTVSYNEQFF; j_gene: TRBJ2-1; v_gene: TRBV7-3; d_gene: -; abundance: -
CDR3nt: TGTGCCAGCAGCTTTGGTAGGGAGGAAGAGCAGTACTTC; CDR3aa: CASSFGREEEQYF; j_gene: TRBJ2-5; v_gene: TRBV5-4; d_gene: -; abundance: -
CDR3nt: TGCAGTGCTAGGGTGGGGGGCGTAGGCACTGAAGCTTTCTTT; CDR3aa: CSARVGGVGTEAFF; j_gene: TRBJ1-1; v_gene: TRBV20-1; d_gene: -; abundance: -